Below, 27 T cell receptor beta chains from the same sample are listed, as sequenced in a study of T cells in Graves' hyperthyroidism and ophthalmopathy. TCR beta CDR3 region amplification was performed from RNA transcripts. A set of HTBI primers served as the primers for a first-round RT-PCR of the TCR CDR3. TCRdb independently ran MiXCR on the multiplex PCR reads; one entry per CDR3 protein. The data show under 650,000 distinct CDR3 sequences, with 15% to 20% seen just once and 3% to 4% held by the top ten. Sequences were obtained from blood. The origin of the receptors is a woman aged 25 to 45 with Graves' hyperthyroidism.

This clonotype showed up many times. This chain links TRBV28 with TRBJ2-7; no clear D gene. CDR1 and CDR2 (germline): MDHEN, SYDVKM. Trimming removed 2 bases from V and 2 bases from J, with 4 bases in between. This CDR3 has 12 amino acids. This chain's CDR3 is CASSLDAYEQYF. CDR3 DNA: TGTGCCAGCAGTTTAGACGCCTACGAGCAGTACTTC.

In its sample, this clonotype was seen a few times. The chain couples TRBV20-1 to TRBJ2-3; no firm D call. CDR1 and CDR2 (germline): DFQATT, SNEGSKA (reference sequence). V shed 3 bases and J shed 3 bases, with 13 bases lying between them. CDR3 length: 14 residues. The CDR3: CSARRLESTDTQYF. CDR3 nucleotides: TGCAGTGCTAGGCGTTTGGAGTCGACAGATACGCAGTATTTT.

This clonotype came up many times. The chain employs TRBV30 and TRBJ2-1, with D possibly matching TRBD2 (6 bases). Trimming stripped 4 bases from V and 3 bases from J, with 16 bases between. Germline CDR1 is GTSNPN and CDR2 is SVGIG (reference sequence). CDR3 length: 15 amino acids. The CDR3 reads CAWTLGASVYNEQFF. As DNA, the CDR3 is TGTGCCTGGACCCTAGGGGCTAGCGTCTACAATGAGCAGTTCTTC.

The chain uses TRBV9 and TRBJ1-2; D perhaps matches TRBD1 (5 bases). The CDR3 extends over 14 amino acids. Germline CDR1 and CDR2: SGDLS and YYNGEE. Trimming pared 0 bases from V and 8 bases from J, leaving 14 bases between. Here the CDR3 reads CASSVVGGDGGYTF. CDR3 sequence (DNA): TGTGCCAGCAGCGTAGTGGGGGGGGACGGCGGCTACACCTTC.

This clonotype was picked up one time. The rearrangement links TRBV28 to TRBJ1-2; D perhaps matches TRBD1 (5 bases). V shed 6 bases and J shed 6 bases, with 17 bases lying between them. Germline V gives CDR1 MDHEN, CDR2 SYDVKM. This CDR3 comprises 14 residues. This CDR3 reads CASSFDRPPHGYTF. The CDR3 DNA reads as TGTGCCAGCAGCTTCGACAGACCTCCCCATGGCTACACCTTC.

Many counts were recorded for this clonotype. The chain couples TRBV12-3 or TRBV12-4 to TRBJ2-3; D ambiguous. CDR3 size: 16 residues. Trimming took off 0 bases at V and 0 bases at J, with 10 bases between the two ends. The CDR3, as DNA: TGTGCCAGCAGTTTAGCGCATGCGGTAAGCACAGATACGCAGTATTTT. This encodes CASSLAHAVSTDTQYF.

In its sample, this clonotype was seen many times. The chain couples TRBV3-1 to TRBJ2-7; D is ambiguous. This CDR3 is built from 12 residues. Trimming stripped 1 base from V and 5 bases from J, with 6 bases between. Germline V gene sequence: CDR1 LGHDT, CDR2 YNNKEL (reference sequence). Written as DNA, the CDR3 is TGTGCCAGCAGCCAAGTTGTCAACGAGCAGTACTTC. Protein product: CASSQVVNEQYF.

This clonotype was observed many times. In DNA form, the CDR3 reads TGTGCCAGCAGTAAGACGAGCACCGGGCGCTCTGAAGCTTTCTTT. This sequence encodes CASSKTSTGRSEAFF. This rearrangement joins TRBV28 to TRBJ1-1, with no clear D. The V end was cut by 5 bases, the J end by 6 bases, with 19 bases between. This CDR3 comprises 15 residues. Germline V lookup: CDR1 MDHEN, CDR2 SYDVKM.

This clonotype was detected a few times. The chain recombines TRBV3-1 with TRBJ1-4; D unresolved. The CDR3 extends over 14 amino acids. Germline V gene sequence: CDR1 LGHDT, CDR2 YNNKEL (reference sequence). V lost 3 bases, J lost 8 bases, and 13 bases lay in between. The CDR3 region is CASSQKMREEKLFF. For the CDR3, the DNA is TGTGCCAGCAGCCAGAAAATGCGGGAAGAAAAACTGTTTTTT. Variable domain in full (rest from reference TRBV3-1 and TRBJ1-4): DTAVSQTPKYLVTQMGNDKSIKCEQNLGHDTMYWYKQDSKKFLKIMFSYNNKELIINETVPNRFSPKSPDKAHLNLHINSLELGDSAVYFCASSQKMREEKLFFGSGTQLSVL.

This clonotype was seen a handful of times. This chain connects TRBV9 to TRBJ2-1; maybe TRBD2 (6 bases). Trimming left V 0 bases short and J 2 bases short, with 15 bases between. This CDR3 comprises 17 residues. Germline V gives CDR1 SGDLS, CDR2 YYNGEE. This chain's CDR3 is CASSVGGGTLTYNEQFF. The CDR3 nucleotides are TGTGCCAGCAGCGTAGGTGGGGGGACGCTTACCTACAATGAGCAGTTCTTC. Using reference TRBV9 and TRBJ2-1 for the parts outside the CDR3, the full variable domain is DSGVTQTPKHLITATGQRVTLRCSPRSGDLSVYWYQQSLDQGLQFLIQYYNGEERAKGNILERFSAQQFPDLHSELNLSSLELGDSALYFCASSVGGGTLTYNEQFFGPGTRLTVL.

This clonotype was detected ten times or more. The chain couples TRBV28 to TRBJ2-7, with 9 bases fitting TRBD1. The CDR3 has 13 residues. The germline V gene has CDR1 MDHEN and CDR2 SYDVKM. Trimming took 6 bases from V and 5 from J; bases not matched to a gene: 5. CDR3 region: CASRWGQGNEQYF. Here the CDR3 DNA reads TGTGCCAGCAGGTGGGGACAGGGCAACGAGCAGTACTTC. The complete variable domain, with remaining parts taken from reference TRBV28 and TRBJ2-7, reads DVKVTQSSRYLVKRTGEKVFLECVQDMDHENMFWYRQDPGLGLRLIYFSYDVKMKEKGDIPEGYSVSREKKERFSLILESASTNQTSMYLCASRWGQGNEQYFGPGTRLTVT.

The chain combines TRBV28 with TRBJ2-7; D uncertain. The V gene's germline CDR1 is MDHEN and CDR2 SYDVKM. The CDR3 consists of 15 residues. V was cut by 6 bases and J by 5 bases, with 20 bases left in between. The CDR3 sequence: CASSNQEAPMDEQYF. The CDR3 DNA reads as TGTGCCAGCAGCAACCAGGAAGCGCCTATGGACGAGCAGTACTTC.

This clonotype was counted many times. The chain recombines TRBV20-1 with TRBJ2-7; TRBD2 aligns across 10 bases. This CDR3 is 16 amino acids long. Looked up from germline, CDR1 is DFQATT and CDR2 is SNEGSKA (reference sequence). V gave up 3 bases and J gave up 0 bases; unmatched junction bases: 8. CDR3 residues: CSASRAGLAVSYEQYF. The CDR3 region has the DNA TGCAGTGCTAGCCGCGCCGGACTAGCGGTCTCCTACGAGCAGTACTTC.

This clonotype was recorded many times. The V call is TRBV7-9, the J call TRBJ2-1; 13 bases map to TRBD2. J was trimmed by 3 bases and V by 5 bases; bases with no gene match: 7. The length of the CDR3 is 17 residues. In germline, CDR1 is SEHNR, CDR2 FQNEAQ (reference sequence). CDR3 DNA sequence: TGTGCCAGCAGCGGAGGAGGGACTAGCGGGAACTACAATGAGCAGTTCTTC. Residues: CASSGGGTSGNYNEQFF.

In this sample, this clonotype turned up many times. The chain combines TRBV12-3 or TRBV12-4 with TRBJ2-7; weak D call: TRBD2 (6 bases). This CDR3 has 15 residues. Trimming cost V 4 bases and J 6 bases, with 19 bases left between them. This chain's CDR3 is CASSWNRRALGEQYF. Written as DNA, the CDR3 is TGTGCCAGCAGTTGGAACAGGAGGGCCCTGGGCGAGCAGTACTTC.

This clonotype was observed many times. The chain links TRBV3-1 to TRBJ2-5; the match to TRBD1 covers 8 bases. Germline CDR1 and CDR2: LGHDT and YNNKEL (reference sequence). This CDR3 region has 18 residues. V was clipped by 1 base and J by 5 bases; unmatched bases: 15. Here the CDR3 DNA reads TGTGCCAGCAGCCAAGGGACAGGGTTTTGGGAGTCCATCGAGACCCAGTACTTC. Translated, it gives CASSQGTGFWESIETQYF.

The rearrangement uses TRBV5-5 and TRBJ2-1; 9 nucleotides agree with TRBD2. V trimming: 4 bases; J trimming: 6 bases; junction bases outside the gene matches: 5. From germline, CDR1 is SGHKS and CDR2 YYEKEE (reference sequence). The CDR3 is made up of 14 amino acids. CDR3: CASSTGTSLNEQFF. In nucleotides, the CDR3 is TGTGCCAGCAGCACCGGGACTAGCCTCAATGAGCAGTTCTTC.

The table lists this clonotype with a few counts. The genes are TRBV5-6 and TRBJ2-1; possibly TRBD2 for D (5 bases). Trimming took 1 base from V and 5 from J, leaving 13 bases between them. The CDR3 is made up of 15 amino acids. Germline V gives CDR1 SGHDT, CDR2 YYEEEE. CDR3 loop: CASSLRGGPHNEQFF. The CDR3 DNA reads TGTGCCAGCAGCTTGAGAGGAGGACCCCACAATGAGCAGTTCTTC.

This clonotype was detected many times. The gene calls are TRBV27 and TRBJ2-3; 10 nucleotides align to TRBD2. CDR3 size: 19 residues. V shed 5 bases and J 2 bases; nucleotides not matched to a gene: 16. From germline, CDR1 is MNHEY and CDR2 SMNVEV (reference sequence). The DNA for the CDR3 is TGTGCCAGCAGTCAATACCCAGATCGGACTAGCGGCTACACAGATACGCAGTATTTT. Its protein product is CASSQYPDRTSGYTDTQYF.

This clonotype was detected ten times or more. The chain recombines TRBV2 with TRBJ1-2; 11 nucleotides agree with TRBD1. The CDR3 is 15 residues long. With 1 base clipped from V and 6 bases from J, the junction kept 4 bases outside the gene matches. CDR1 and CDR2 (germline): SNHLY, FYNNEI. In DNA form, the CDR3 reads TGTGCCAGCAGTGAAGACCCGGGACAGGGGGATGGCTACACCTTC. Its translation: CASSEDPGQGDGYTF.

This clonotype was counted ten times or more. The chain carries TRBV7-9 and TRBJ2-7, with TRBD1 matching over 8 bases. V was pared by 3 bases and J by 7 bases, with 11 bases of the junction left unmatched. Germline CDR1 is SEHNR and CDR2 is FQNEAQ (reference sequence). This CDR3 has 15 amino acids. This CDR3 is CASSLAGTGEREQYF. The CDR3 DNA follows: TGTGCCAGCAGCTTGGCCGGGACAGGAGAAAGGGAGCAGTACTTC.

This clonotype occurred many times. The rearrangement uses TRBV28 and TRBJ2-3, with no clear D. There are 11 residues in the CDR3. Germline-derived CDR1 and CDR2 are MDHEN and SYDVKM. Trimming shortened V by 6 bases and J by 5 bases, and 6 bases separated the two germline ends. CDR3 sequence reads: CASSRRDTQYF. CDR3 nucleotides: TGTGCCAGCAGCCGACGAGATACGCAGTATTTT.

This clonotype appeared many times. The chain employs TRBV6-2 or TRBV6-3 and TRBJ2-3; D is possibly TRBD1 or TRBD2 (5 bases each). The CDR3 is made up of 14 amino acids. V lost 2 bases and J 1 base, leaving 7 bases between the germline ends. Germline CDR1 MNHEY, CDR2 SVGEGT. The CDR3, as DNA: TGTGCCAGCAGTTACGGGGGAGGCACAGATACGCAGTATTTT. It specifies CASSYGGGTDTQYF.

This chain connects TRBV6-4 to TRBJ1-1; 10 bases are shared with TRBD1. Germline V gives CDR1 MRHNA, CDR2 SNTAGT. The CDR3 length is 15 residues. V lost 6 bases and J lost 4; bases outside the gene matches: 8. CDR3 DNA sequence: TGTGCCAGCAGAAGGACAGGGGGTTTTGCCACTGAAGCTTTCTTT. Residues: CASRRTGGFATEAFF.

This rearrangement joins TRBV10-2 to TRBJ1-5; D gene ambiguous. The CDR3 extends over 14 amino acids. Trimming stripped 7 bases from V and 5 bases from J, with 15 bases between. Germline V lookup: CDR1 WSHSY, CDR2 SAAADI. The CDR3 DNA follows: TGCGCCAGCAACTTGTCTAATGAGGATCAGCCCCAGCATTTT. This translates into CASNLSNEDQPQHF.

This clonotype was recorded a few times. This sequence joins TRBV29-1 and TRBJ1-2, with unresolved D. Germline V CDR1 and CDR2: SQVTM, ANQGSEA. V was cut by 1 base and J by 8 bases, with 11 bases left in between. The CDR3 contains 12 residues. Written as DNA, the CDR3 is TGCAGCGTTGAAGCTGGGTTTAAGGGCTACACCTTC. Encoded protein: CSVEAGFKGYTF.

Many counts were recorded for this clonotype. The CDR3 protein is CSVGGSGSSGEYF. In nucleotides, the CDR3 is TGCAGCGTTGGAGGTAGCGGGAGTTCGGGGGAGTACTTC. This sequence joins TRBV29-1 and TRBJ2-5; 9 bases match TRBD2. Germline-derived CDR1 and CDR2 are SQVTM and ANQGSEA. The CDR3 length is 13 residues. V gave up 4 bases and J gave up 12 bases; unmatched junction bases: 12.